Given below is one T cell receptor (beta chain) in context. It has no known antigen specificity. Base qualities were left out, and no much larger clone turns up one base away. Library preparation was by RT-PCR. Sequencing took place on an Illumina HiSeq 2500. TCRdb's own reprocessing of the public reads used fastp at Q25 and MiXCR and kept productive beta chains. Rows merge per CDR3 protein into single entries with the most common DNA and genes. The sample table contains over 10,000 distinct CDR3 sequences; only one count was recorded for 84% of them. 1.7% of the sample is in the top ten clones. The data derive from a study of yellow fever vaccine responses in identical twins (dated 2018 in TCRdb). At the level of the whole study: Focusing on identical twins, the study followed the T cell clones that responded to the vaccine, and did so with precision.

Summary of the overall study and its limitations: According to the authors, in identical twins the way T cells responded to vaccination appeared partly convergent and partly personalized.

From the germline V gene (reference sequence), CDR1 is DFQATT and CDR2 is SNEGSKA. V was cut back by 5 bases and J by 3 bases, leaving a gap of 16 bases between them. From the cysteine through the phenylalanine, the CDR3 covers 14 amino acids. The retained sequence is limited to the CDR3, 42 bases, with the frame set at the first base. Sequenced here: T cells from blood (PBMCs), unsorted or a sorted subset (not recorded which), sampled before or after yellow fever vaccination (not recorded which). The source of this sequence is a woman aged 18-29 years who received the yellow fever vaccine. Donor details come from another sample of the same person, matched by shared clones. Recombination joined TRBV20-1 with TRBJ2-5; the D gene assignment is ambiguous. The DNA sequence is TGCAGTGCTCGTCGTTTGGTATCTGAAGAGACCCAGTACTTC. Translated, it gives CSARRLVSEETQYF.